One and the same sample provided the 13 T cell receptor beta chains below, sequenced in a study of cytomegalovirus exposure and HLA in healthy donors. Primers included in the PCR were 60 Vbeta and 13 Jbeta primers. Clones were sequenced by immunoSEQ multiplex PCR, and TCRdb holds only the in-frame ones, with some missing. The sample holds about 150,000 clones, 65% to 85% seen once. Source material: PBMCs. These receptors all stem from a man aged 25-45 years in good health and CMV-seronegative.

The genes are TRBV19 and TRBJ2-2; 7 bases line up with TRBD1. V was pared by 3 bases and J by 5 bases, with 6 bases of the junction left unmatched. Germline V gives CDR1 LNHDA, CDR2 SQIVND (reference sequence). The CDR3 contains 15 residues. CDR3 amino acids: CASSITGQSTGELFF. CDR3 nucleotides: TGTGCCAGTAGTATCACGGGACAGTCGACCGGGGAGCTGTTTTTT.

CDR3 nucleotides: TGTGCCAGCACCTCCGGGACAGAAGACAATGAGCAGTTCTTC. Its translation: CASTSGTEDNEQFF. The chain uses TRBV7-2 and TRBJ2-1, with 7 bases identical to TRBD1. Losses at the gene ends were 7 bases for V and 5 bases for J; bases not matched to a gene: 8. Germline CDR1 is SGHTA and CDR2 is FQGNSA. The CDR3 has 14 residues.

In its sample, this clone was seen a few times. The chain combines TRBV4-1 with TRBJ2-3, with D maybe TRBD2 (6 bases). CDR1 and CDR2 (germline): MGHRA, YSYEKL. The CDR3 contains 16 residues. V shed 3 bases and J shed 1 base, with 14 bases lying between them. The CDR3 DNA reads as TGCGCCAGCAGCCAGGGGACTGGACACCGCACAGATACGCAGTATTTT. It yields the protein CASSQGTGHRTDTQYF.

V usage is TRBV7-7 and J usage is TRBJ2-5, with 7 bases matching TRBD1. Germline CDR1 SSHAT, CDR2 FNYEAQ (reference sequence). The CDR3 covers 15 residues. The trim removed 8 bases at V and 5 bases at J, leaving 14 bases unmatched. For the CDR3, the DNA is TGTGCCAGCTGCCTCCGGGACAGTGATTCGGAGACCCAGTACTTC. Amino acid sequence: CASCLRDSDSETQYF.

CDR3 in amino acids: CASSLRGNQPQHF. The CDR3 DNA follows: TGTGCCAGCAGCTTAAGGGGTAATCAGCCCCAGCATTTT. The chain uses TRBV7-6 and TRBJ1-5; D is possibly TRBD1 (5 bases). This CDR3 is 13 amino acids long. Germline V lookup: CDR1 SGHVS, CDR2 FNYEAQ. Trimming took 2 bases from V and 4 from J, leaving 6 bases between them.

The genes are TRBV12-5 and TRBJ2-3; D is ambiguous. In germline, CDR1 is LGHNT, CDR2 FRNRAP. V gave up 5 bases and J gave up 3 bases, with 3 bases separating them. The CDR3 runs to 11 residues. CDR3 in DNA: TGTGCTAGTGGTGTAACAGATACGCAGTATTTT. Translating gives CASGVTDTQYF.

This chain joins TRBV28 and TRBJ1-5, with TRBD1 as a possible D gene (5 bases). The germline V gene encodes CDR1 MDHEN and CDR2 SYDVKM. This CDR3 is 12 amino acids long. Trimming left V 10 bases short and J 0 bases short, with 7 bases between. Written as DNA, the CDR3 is TGTGCCATGGGGCGTAGCAATCAGCCCCAGCATTTT. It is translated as CAMGRSNQPQHF.

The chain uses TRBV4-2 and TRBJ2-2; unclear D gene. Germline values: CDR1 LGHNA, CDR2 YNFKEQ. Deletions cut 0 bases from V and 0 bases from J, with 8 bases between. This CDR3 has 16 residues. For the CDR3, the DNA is TGTGCCAGCAGCCAAGATTTTCGGTCGAACACCGGGGAGCTGTTTTTT. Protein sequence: CASSQDFRSNTGELFF.

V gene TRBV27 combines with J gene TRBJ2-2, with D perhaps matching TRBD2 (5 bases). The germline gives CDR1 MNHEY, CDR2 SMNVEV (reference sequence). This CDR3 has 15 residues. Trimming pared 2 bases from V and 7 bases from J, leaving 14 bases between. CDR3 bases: TGTGCCAGCAGTTTAACCGGGGTGGCCGGCGGGGAGCTGTTTTTT. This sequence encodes CASSLTGVAGGELFF.

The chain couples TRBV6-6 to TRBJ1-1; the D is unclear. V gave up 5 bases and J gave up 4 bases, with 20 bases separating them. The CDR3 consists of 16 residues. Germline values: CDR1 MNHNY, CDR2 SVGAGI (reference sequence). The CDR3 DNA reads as TGTGCCAGCAGTGCCAAACTAGTGGGGTCGAGCACTGAAGCTTTCTTT. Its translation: CASSAKLVGSSTEAFF.

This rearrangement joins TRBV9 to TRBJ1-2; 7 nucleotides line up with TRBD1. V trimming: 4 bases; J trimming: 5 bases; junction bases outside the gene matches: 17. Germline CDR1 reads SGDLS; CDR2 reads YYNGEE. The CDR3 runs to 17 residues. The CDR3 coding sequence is TGTGCCAGCAGCCCACAGGTCGGGAGGGACAGTCCTTATGGCTACACCTTC. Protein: CASSPQVGRDSPYGYTF.

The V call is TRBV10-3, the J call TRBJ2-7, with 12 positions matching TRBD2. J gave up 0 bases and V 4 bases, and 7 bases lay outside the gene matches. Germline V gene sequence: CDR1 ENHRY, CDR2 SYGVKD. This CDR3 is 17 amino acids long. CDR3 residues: CAISARTSGEISYEQYF. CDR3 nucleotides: TGTGCCATCAGTGCGAGGACTAGCGGGGAGATCTCCTACGAGCAGTACTTC.

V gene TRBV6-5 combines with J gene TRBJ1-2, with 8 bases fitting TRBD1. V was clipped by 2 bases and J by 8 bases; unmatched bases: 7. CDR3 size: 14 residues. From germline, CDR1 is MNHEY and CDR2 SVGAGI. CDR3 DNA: TGTGCCAGCAGTTACGACCGGGACAGGACCGGCTACACCTTC. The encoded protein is CASSYDRDRTGYTF.